This paragraph reports one T cell receptor (beta chain). Its cognate antigen is unknown. TCRdb re-called the reads through MiXCR, storing one row per CDR3 protein. The sample has 700,000 to 900,000 distinct CDR3 sequences; about 28% are singletons. The sample belongs to a study of T cell repertoires in cytomegalovirus infection. Overall study context: An indication of both CMV infection and matching HLA type came from public TCR beta signatures.

Germline V gives CDR1 MNHEY, CDR2 SVGAGI. V shed 2 bases and J 8 bases; nucleotides not matched to a gene: 8. The CDR3 loop spans 15 amino acids. This TCR came from a human donor in good health (CMV status not recorded). Some clones in this sample may be carry-over from other donors' samples. The material was cultured CD8+ T cells from PBMCs, obtained from culture after CMV antigen stimulation. V and J are TRBV6-5 and TRBJ2-1, with 8 bases fitting TRBD2. The CDR3 here is CASSYRVSGVDEQFF. CDR3 DNA sequence: TGTGCCAGCAGTTACAGAGTTAGCGGGGTCGATGAGCAGTTCTTC.